This T cell receptor (beta chain) was identified during a study of blood T cell repertoires in COVID-19. At the level of the study: Samples taken during acute and convalescent COVID-19 were collected in the United States, Italy and Spain.

The CDR3 totals 15 residues. Germline values: CDR1 SGHRS, CDR2 YFSETQ. The V end lost 0 bases, the J end lost 10 bases, and 17 bases lay between the germline ends. Methods used by the authors: Amplified reference gene primers provided the basis for estimating nucleated cell counts. TCRdb's copy holds only in-frame clones and misses some; the assay was immunoSEQ multiplex PCR. V and J calls and clone size come straight from that table; D and trimming were deduced from the DNA. The sample records 35,000 to 50,000 clones, roughly 80% being singletons. The TCR sequence derives from an older woman with acute or convalescent COVID-19. The chain uses TRBV5-1 and TRBJ2-1, with D tentatively TRBD2 (7 bases). The sample comprised peripheral blood. The CDR3, as DNA: TGCGCCAGCAGCTTGGCCACGGGGGGCGTTCGGGAGCAGTTCTTC. Translation: CASSLATGGVREQFF.